The source of this T cell receptor (beta chain) is a study of Ad26.COV2.S vaccination and SARS-CoV-2 variants. Study context: Dosing was one shot or two shots 56 days apart.

Study results and limitations: Vaccine recipients surpassed placebo recipients in spike-specific TCR breadth.

Treatment described: about 20 received Ad26.COV2.S at low or high dose, single or two shots; about 5 received placebo; per-sample allocation not given. Sampling was done on day 63 after the first vaccine or placebo injection. Remarks on this clone: Antigen unknown.

Germline CDR1 reads MNHNS; CDR2 reads SASEGT. This CDR3 region has 15 residues. V was clipped by 2 bases and J by 2 bases, with 12 bases between them. TCRdb keeps only in-frame clones here, not all; method: immunoSEQ multiplex PCR. Seen here are some 390,000 clones, about 85% observed once, and the top ten hold 3% to 4.5%. This specimen consisted of peripheral blood, obtained in a trial of Ad26.COV2.S vaccine versus placebo. The chain joins TRBV6-1 to TRBJ1-2, with a weak D call TRBD1 (6 bases). The sequence came from a person between 18 and 65 years old who received the Ad26.COV2.S COVID-19 vaccine or a placebo. This CDR3 reads CASSEQGGQNYGYTF. CDR3 in DNA: TGTGCCAGCAGTGAACAGGGAGGACAGAACTATGGCTACACCTTC.